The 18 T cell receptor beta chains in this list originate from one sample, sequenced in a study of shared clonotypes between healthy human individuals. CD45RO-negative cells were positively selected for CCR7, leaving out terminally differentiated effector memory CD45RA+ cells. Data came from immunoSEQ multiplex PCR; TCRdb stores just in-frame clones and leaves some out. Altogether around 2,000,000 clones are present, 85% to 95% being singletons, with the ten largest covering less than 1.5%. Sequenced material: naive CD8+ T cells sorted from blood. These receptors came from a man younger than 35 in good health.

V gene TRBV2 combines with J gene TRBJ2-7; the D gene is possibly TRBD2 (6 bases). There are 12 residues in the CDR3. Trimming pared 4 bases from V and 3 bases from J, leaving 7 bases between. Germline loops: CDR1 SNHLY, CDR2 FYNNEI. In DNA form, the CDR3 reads TGTGCCAGCAGTGCGGGGGACTACGAGCAGTACTTC. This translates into CASSAGDYEQYF.

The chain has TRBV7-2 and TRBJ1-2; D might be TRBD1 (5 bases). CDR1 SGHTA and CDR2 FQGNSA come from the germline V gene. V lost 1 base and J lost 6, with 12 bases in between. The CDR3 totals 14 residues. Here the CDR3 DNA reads TGTGCCAGCAGCTTAGAGCGGGGGGTGGATGGCTACACCTTC. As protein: CASSLERGVDGYTF.

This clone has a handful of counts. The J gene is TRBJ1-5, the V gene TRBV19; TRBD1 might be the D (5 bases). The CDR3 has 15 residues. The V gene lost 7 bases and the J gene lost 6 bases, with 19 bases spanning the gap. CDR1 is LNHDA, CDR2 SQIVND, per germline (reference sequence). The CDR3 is CASKSARAVTQPQHF. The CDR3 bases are TGTGCCAGTAAATCCGCCAGGGCCGTCACTCAGCCCCAGCATTTT. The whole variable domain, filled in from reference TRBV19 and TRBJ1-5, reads DGGITQSPKYLFRKEGQNVTLSCEQNLNHDAMYWYRQDPGQGLRLIYYSQIVNDFQKGDIAEGYSVSREKKESFPLTVTSAQKNPTAFYLCASKSARAVTQPQHFGDGTRLSIL.

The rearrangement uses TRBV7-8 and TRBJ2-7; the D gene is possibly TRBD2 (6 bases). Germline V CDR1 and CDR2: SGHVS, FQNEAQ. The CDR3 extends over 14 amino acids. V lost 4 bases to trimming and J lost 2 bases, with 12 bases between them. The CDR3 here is CASSSTDYPYEQYF. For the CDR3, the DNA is TGTGCCAGCAGCTCCACGGACTACCCCTACGAGCAGTACTTC.

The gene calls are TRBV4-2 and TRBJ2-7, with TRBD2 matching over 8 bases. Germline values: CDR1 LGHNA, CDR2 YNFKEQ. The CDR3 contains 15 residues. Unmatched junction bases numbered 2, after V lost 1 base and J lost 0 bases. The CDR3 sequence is CASSQGAGGSYEQYF. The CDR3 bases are TGTGCCAGCAGCCAAGGGGCGGGGGGCTCCTACGAGCAGTACTTC.

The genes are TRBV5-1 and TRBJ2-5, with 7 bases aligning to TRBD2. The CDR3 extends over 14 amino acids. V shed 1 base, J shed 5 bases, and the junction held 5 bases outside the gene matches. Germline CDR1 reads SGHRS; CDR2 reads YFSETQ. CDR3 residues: CASSLFQGGETQYF. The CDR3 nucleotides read TGCGCCAGCAGCTTGTTCCAGGGAGGGGAGACCCAGTACTTC.

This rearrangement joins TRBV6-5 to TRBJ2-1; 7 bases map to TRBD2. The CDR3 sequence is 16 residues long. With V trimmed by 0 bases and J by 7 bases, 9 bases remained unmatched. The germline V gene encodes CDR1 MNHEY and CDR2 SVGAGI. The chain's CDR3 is CASSYSGGRVSNEQFF. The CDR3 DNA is TGTGCCAGCAGTTACTCGGGCGGGAGAGTTTCAAATGAGCAGTTCTTC.

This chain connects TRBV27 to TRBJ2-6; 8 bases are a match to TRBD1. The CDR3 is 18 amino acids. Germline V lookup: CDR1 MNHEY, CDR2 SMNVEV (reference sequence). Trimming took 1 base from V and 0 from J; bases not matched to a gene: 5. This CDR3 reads CASSLLTGGSSGANVLTF. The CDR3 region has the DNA TGTGCCAGCAGTTTATTAACAGGGGGAAGCTCTGGGGCCAACGTCCTGACTTTC. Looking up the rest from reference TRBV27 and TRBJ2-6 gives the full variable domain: EAQVTQNPRYLITVTGKKLTVTCSQNMNHEYMSWYRQDPGLGLRQIYYSMNVEVTDKGDVPEGYKVSRKEKRNFPLILESPSPNQTSLYFCASSLLTGGSSGANVLTFGAGSRLTVL.

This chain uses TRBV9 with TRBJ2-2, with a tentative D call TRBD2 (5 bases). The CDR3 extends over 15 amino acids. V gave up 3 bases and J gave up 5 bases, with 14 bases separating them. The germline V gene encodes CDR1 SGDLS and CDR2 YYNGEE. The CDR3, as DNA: TGTGCCAGCAGCGGGCGCCTCGGGAAGACCGGGGAGCTGTTTTTT. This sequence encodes CASSGRLGKTGELFF.

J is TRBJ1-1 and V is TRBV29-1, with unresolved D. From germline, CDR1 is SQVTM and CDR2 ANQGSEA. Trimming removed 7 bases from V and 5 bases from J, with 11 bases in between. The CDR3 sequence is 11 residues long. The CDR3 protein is CSGSEGTEAFF. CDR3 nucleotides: TGCAGCGGGTCGGAGGGAACTGAAGCTTTCTTT.

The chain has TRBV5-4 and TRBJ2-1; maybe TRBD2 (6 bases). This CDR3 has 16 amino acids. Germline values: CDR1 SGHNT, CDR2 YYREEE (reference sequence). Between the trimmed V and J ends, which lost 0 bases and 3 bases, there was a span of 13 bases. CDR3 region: CASSLVLSGDYNEQFF. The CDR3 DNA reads TGTGCCAGCAGCTTGGTCTTGTCGGGGGACTACAATGAGCAGTTCTTC.

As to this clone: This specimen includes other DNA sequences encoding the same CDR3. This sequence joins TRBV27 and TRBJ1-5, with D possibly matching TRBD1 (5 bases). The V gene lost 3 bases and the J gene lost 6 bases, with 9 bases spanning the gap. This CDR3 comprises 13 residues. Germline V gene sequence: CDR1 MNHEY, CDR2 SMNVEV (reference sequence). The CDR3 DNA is TGTGCCAGCAGTTTCCAGGGTGCTCAGCCCCAGCATTTT. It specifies CASSFQGAQPQHF.

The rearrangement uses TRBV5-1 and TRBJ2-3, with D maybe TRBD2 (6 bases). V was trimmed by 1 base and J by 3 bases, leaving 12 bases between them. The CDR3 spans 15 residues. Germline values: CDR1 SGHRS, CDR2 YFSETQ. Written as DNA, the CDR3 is TGCGCCAGCAGCTTGACATTTGGAGGGACAGATACGCAGTATTTT. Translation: CASSLTFGGTDTQYF.

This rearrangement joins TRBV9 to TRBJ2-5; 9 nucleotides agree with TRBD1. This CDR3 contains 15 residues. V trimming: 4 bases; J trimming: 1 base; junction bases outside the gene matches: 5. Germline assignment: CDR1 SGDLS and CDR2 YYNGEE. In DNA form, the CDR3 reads TGTGCCAGCAGCAACCGGGACAGGGTCCAAGAGACCCAGTACTTC. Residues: CASSNRDRVQETQYF.

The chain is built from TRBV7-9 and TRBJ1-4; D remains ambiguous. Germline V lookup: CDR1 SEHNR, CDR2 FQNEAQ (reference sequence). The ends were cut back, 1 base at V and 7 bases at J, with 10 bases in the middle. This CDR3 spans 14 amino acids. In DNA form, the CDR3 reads TGTGCCAGCAGCTTAGGCATAGGCATTGAAAAACTGTTTTTT. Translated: CASSLGIGIEKLFF.

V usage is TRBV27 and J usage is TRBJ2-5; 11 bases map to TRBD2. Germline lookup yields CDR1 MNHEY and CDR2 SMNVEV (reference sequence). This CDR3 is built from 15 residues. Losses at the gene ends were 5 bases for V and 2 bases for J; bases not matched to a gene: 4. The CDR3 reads CASSPGLADQETQYF. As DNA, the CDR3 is TGTGCCAGCAGTCCGGGACTAGCGGATCAAGAGACCCAGTACTTC.

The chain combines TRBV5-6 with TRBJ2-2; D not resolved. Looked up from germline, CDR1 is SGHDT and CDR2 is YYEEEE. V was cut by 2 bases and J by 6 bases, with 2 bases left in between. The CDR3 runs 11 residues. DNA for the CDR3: TGTGCCAGCAGCTTCGCCGGGGAGCTGTTTTTT. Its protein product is CASSFAGELFF.

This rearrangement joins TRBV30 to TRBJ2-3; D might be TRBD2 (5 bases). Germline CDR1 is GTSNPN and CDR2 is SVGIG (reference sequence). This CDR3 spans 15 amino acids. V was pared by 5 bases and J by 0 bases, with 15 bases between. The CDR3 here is CAWGEGGSSTDTQYF. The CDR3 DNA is TGTGCCTGGGGAGAAGGTGGGAGTAGCACAGATACGCAGTATTTT.